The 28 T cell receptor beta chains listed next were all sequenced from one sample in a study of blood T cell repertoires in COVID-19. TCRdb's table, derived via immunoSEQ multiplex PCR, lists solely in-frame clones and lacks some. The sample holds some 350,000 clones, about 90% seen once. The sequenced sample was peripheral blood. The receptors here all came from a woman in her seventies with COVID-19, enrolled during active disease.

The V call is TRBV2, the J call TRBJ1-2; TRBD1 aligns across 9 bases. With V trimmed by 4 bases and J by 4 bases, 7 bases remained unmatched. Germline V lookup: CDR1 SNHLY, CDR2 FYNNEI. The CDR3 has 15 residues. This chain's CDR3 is CASSVLTGGPYGYTF. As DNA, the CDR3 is TGTGCCAGCAGTGTTTTAACAGGGGGCCCCTATGGCTACACCTTC.

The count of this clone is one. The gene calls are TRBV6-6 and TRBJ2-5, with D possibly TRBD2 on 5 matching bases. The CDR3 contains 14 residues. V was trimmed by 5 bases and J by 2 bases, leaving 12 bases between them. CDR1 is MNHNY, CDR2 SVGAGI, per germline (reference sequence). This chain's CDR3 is CASSPPGSQETQYF. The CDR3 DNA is TGTGCCAGCAGTCCCCCGGGGAGTCAAGAGACCCAGTACTTC.

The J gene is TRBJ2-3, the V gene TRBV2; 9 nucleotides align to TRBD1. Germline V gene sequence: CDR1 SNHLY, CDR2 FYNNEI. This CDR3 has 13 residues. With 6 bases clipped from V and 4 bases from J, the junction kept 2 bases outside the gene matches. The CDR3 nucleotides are TGTGCCAGCAGCACAGGGGGCGCAGATACGCAGTATTTT. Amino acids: CASSTGGADTQYF.

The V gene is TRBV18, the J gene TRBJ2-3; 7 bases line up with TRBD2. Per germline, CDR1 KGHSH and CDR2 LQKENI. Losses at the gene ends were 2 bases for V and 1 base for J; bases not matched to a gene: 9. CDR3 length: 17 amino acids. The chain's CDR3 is CASSPTASGLGTDTQYF. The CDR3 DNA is TGTGCCAGCTCACCAACGGCTAGCGGACTTGGCACAGATACGCAGTATTTT.

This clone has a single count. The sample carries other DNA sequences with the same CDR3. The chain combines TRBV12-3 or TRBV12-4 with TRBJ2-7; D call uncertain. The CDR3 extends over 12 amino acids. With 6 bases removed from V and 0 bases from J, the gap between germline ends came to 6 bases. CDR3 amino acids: CASSPSSYEQYF. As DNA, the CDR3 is TGTGCCAGCAGCCCCAGCTCCTACGAGCAGTACTTC.

CDR3 sequence: CAWSALQGGQPQHF. CDR3 nucleotide sequence: TGTGCCTGGAGTGCCCTACAGGGTGGTCAGCCCCAGCATTTT. The chain links TRBV30 to TRBJ1-5; D is perhaps TRBD1 (6 bases). This CDR3 contains 14 residues. Germline V gives CDR1 GTSNPN, CDR2 SVGIG (reference sequence). V lost 1 base and J lost 6, with 13 bases in between.

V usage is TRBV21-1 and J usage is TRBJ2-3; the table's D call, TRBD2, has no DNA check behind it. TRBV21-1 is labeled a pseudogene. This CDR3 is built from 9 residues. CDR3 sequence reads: CASSSSQYF. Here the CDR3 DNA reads TGTGCCAGCAGTTCCTCGCAGTATTTT.

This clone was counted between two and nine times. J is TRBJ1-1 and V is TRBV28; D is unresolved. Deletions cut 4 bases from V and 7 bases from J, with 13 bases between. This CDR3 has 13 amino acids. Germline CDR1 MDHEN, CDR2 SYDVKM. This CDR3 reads CASSSSGRFEAFF. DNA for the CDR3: TGTGCCAGCAGTTCCTCGGGGAGATTTGAAGCTTTCTTT.

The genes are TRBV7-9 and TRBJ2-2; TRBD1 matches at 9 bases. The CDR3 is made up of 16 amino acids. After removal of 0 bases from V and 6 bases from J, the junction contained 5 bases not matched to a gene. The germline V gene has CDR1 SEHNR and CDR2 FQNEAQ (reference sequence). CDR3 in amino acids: CASSLAGQGGAGELFF. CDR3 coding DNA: TGTGCCAGCAGCTTAGCGGGACAGGGAGGCGCCGGGGAGCTGTTTTTT.

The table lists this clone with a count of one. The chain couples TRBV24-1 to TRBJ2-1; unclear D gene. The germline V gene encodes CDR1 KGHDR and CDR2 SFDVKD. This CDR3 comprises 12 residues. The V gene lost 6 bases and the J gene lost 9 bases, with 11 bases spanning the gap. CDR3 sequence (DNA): TGTGCCACCAGTAAAGTCCCCGGTGAGCAGTTCTTC. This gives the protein CATSKVPGEQFF.

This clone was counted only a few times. The chain's CDR3 is CASSLGRQGTGSPLHF. DNA of the CDR3: TGTGCCAGCAGCTTAGGCAGACAGGGGACGGGTTCACCCCTCCACTTT. The gene calls are TRBV13 and TRBJ1-6; 8 nucleotides agree with TRBD1. From germline, CDR1 is PRHDT and CDR2 FYEKMQ (reference sequence). CDR3 length: 16 residues. The J segment lost 9 bases and the V segment lost 0 bases, leaving 7 bases of the junction unmatched.

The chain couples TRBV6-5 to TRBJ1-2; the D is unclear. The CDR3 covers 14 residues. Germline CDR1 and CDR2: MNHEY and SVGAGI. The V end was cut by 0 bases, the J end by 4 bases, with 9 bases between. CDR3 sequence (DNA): TGTGCCAGCAGTTACTCAGGCCTAGGCTATGGCTACACCTTC. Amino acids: CASSYSGLGYGYTF.

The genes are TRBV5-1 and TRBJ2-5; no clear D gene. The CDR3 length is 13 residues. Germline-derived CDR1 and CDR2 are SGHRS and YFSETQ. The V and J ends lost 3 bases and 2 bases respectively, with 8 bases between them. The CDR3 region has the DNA TGCGCCAGCAGCTCTTGGCTGCAAGAGACCCAGTACTTC. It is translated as CASSSWLQETQYF.

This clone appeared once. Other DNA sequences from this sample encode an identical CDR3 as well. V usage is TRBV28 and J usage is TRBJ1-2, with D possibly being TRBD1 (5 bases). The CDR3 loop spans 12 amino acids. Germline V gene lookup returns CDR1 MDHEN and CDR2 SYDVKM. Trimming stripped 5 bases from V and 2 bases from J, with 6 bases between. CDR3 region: CASSQGNYGYTF. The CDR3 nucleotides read TGTGCCAGCAGTCAGGGAAACTATGGCTACACCTTC.

The CDR3 DNA sequence: TGTGCCAGCAGCTTAGCGACAGGGAGTGGCTACACCTTC. Protein product: CASSLATGSGYTF. The chain joins TRBV7-2 to TRBJ1-2; 7 bases agree with TRBD1. The CDR3 loop spans 13 amino acids. CDR1 is SGHTA, CDR2 FQGNSA, per germline. Trimming cost V 0 bases and J 7 bases; bases outside gene matches: 2.

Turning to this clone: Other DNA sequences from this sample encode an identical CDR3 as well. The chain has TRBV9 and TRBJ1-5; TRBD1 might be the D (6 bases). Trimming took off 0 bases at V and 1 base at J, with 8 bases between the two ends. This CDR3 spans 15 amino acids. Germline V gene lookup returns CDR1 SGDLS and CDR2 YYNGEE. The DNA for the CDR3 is TGTGCCAGCAGCGTAGGAACAGGGAGCAATCAGCCCCAGCATTTT. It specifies CASSVGTGSNQPQHF.

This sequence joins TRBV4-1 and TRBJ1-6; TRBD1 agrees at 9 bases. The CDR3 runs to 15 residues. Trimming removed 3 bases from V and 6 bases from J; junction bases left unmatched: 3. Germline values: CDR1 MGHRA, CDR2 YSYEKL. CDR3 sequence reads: CASSQDRGSNSPLHF. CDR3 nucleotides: TGCGCCAGCAGCCAGGACAGGGGAAGTAATTCACCCCTCCACTTT.

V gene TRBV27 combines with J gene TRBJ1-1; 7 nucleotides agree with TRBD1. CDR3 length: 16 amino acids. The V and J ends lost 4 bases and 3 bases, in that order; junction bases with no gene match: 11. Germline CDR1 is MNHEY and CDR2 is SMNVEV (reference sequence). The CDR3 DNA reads TGTGCCAGCAGTTCCAAGACAGGGTCCAGGTACACTGAAGCTTTCTTT. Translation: CASSSKTGSRYTEAFF.

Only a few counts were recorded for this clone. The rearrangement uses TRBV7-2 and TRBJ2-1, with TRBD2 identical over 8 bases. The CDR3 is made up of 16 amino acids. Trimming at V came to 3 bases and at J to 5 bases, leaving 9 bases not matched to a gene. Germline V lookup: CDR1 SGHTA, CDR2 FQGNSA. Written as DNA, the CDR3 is TGTGCCAGCAGCTTCCTCCTCGGGGGGGCTAACAATGAGCAGTTCTTC. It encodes CASSFLLGGANNEQFF.

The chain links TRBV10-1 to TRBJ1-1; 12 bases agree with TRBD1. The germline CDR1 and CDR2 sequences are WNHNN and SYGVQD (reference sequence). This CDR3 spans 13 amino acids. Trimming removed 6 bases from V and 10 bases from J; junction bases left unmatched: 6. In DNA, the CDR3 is TGCGCCAGCAGGACCGGGACAGGGGGCAGAGCTTTCTTT. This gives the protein CASRTGTGGRAFF.

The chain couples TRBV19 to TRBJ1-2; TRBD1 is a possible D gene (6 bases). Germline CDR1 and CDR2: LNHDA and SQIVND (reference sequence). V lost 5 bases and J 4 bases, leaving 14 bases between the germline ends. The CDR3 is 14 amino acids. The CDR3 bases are TGTGCCAGTAGTTTCACAGGGACCGGCTATGGCTACACCTTC. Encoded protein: CASSFTGTGYGYTF.

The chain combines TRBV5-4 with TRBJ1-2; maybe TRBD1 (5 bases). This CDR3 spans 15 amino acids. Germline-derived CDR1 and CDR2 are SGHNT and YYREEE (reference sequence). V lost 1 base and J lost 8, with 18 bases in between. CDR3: CASSLIDSLTRGYTF. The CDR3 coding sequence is TGTGCCAGCAGCTTGATCGACAGCCTGACCCGAGGCTACACCTTC.

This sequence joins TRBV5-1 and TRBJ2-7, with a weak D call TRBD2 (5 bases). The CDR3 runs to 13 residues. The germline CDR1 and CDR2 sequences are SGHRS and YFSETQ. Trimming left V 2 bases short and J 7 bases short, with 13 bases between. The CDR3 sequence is CASSFEGVGEQYF. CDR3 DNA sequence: TGCGCCAGCAGCTTCGAGGGAGTCGGGGAGCAGTACTTC.

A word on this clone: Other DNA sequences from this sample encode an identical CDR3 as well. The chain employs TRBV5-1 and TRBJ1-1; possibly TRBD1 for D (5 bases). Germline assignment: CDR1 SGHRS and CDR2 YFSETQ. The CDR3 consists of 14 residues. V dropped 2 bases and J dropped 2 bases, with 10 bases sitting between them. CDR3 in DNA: TGCGCCAGCAGCTTAGGACACCTTAACACTGAAGCTTTCTTT. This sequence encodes CASSLGHLNTEAFF.

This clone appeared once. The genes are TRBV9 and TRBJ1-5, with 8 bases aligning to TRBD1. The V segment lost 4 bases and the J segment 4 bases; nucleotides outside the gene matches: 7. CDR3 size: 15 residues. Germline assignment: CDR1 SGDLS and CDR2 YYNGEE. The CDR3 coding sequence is TGTGCCAGCAGCCCAGGACAGGGAGGGAATCAGCCCCAGCATTTT. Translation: CASSPGQGGNQPQHF.

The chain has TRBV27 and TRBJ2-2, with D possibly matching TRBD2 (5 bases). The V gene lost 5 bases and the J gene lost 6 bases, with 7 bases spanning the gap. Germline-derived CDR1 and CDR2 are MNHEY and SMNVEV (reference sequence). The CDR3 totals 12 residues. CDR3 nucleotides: TGTGCCAGCAGTAGGACTGCCGGGGAGCTGTTTTTT. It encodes CASSRTAGELFF.

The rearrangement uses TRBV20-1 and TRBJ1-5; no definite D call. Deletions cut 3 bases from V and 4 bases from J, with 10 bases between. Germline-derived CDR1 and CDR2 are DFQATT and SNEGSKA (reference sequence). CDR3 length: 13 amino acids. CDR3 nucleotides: TGCAGTGCTAGTAGAGGTCGAAATCAGCCCCAGCATTTT. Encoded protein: CSASRGRNQPQHF.

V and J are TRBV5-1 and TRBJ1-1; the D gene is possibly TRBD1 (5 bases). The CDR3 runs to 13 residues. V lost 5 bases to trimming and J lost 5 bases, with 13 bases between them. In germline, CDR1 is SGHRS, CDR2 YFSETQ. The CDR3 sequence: CASSLTVETEAFF. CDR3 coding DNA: TGCGCCAGCAGTTTGACAGTAGAAACTGAAGCTTTCTTT.